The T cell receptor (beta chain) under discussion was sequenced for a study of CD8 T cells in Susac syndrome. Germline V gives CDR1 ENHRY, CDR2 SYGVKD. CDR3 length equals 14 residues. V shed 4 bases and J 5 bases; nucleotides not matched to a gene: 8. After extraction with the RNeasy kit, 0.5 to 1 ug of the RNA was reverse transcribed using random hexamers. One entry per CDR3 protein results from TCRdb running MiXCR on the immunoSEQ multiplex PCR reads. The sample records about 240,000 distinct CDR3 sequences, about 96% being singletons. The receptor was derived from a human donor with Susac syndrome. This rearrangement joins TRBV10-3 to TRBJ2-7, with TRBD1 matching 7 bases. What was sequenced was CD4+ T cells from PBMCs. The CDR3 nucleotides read TGTGCCATCAGTGCCAGACAGGGAAGTGACGAGCAGTACTTC. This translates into CAISARQGSDEQYF.